Presented here are 12 T cell receptor beta chains from one specimen sequenced in a study of naive and memory T cell subsets. Two oligonucleotides, mixed equimolar, formed the beta constant-region primer covering TRBC1 and TRBC2. Ligated cDNA was amplified by four rounds of PCR with nested alpha and beta constant-region primers and SP2. MiXCR, applied by TCRdb to the UMI-ligation and nested PCR reads, yields one record per CDR3 protein. The sample lists 95,000 to 150,000 distinct CDR3 sequences, 36% seen once, with 0.9% in the top ten. Material: central memory CD4+ T cells from blood. These receptor sequences come from a human donor in good health.

The chain couples TRBV12-3 or TRBV12-4 to TRBJ1-3, with TRBD1 matching over 7 bases. V was clipped by 5 bases and J by 0 bases; unmatched bases: 10. The length of the CDR3 is 17 residues. CDR3 residues: CASSPWTGTRSGNTIYF. The DNA for the CDR3 is TGTGCCAGCAGTCCTTGGACAGGAACCCGCTCTGGAAACACCATATATTTT.

The genes are TRBV20-1 and TRBJ2-7, with 7 bases fitting TRBD2. Trimming cost V 1 base and J 2 bases; bases outside gene matches: 11. Germline V lookup: CDR1 DFQATT, CDR2 SNEGSKA (reference sequence). CDR3 length: 16 amino acids. The chain's CDR3 is CSARGVAGANPYEQYF. In DNA form, the CDR3 reads TGCAGTGCTAGAGGGGTCGCGGGAGCAAACCCCTACGAGCAGTACTTC.

This clonotype showed up just a few times. This sequence joins TRBV6-5 and TRBJ2-7; tentative D call: TRBD1 (6 bases). This CDR3 region has 15 residues. Trimming removed 6 bases at V and 2 bases at J, with 17 bases between. Germline lookup yields CDR1 MNHEY and CDR2 SVGAGI. The CDR3 protein is CASRRSDRSPYEQYF. CDR3 DNA: TGTGCCAGCAGGCGGTCTGACAGGTCTCCCTACGAGCAGTACTTC.

This clonotype was seen more than once but under ten times. The chain uses TRBV28 and TRBJ2-5; a possible D gene is TRBD1 (6 bases). Between the trimmed V and J ends, which lost 0 bases and 5 bases, there was a span of 10 bases. The germline gives CDR1 MDHEN, CDR2 SYDVKM. This CDR3 region has 14 residues. CDR3 loop: CASSLWDSFETQYF. CDR3 DNA sequence: TGTGCCAGCAGTTTATGGGACAGTTTCGAGACCCAGTACTTC.

Concerning this clonotype itself: An end of the junction does not agree with germline; a read error may underlie this. DNA for the CDR3: TGTGCCAGCAGCTTAGCGTCGGAGCGACCCAACTTC. Translated, it gives CASSLASERPNF. The V call is TRBV7-9, the J call TRBJ2-1; D ambiguous. This CDR3 spans 12 amino acids. CDR1 is SEHNR and CDR2 is FQNEAQ in the germline V gene (reference sequence).

This sequence joins TRBV14 and TRBJ2-4; possibly TRBD2 for D (5 bases). The CDR3 spans 14 residues. V dropped 0 bases and J dropped 7 bases, with 10 bases sitting between them. The germline gives CDR1 SGHDN, CDR2 FVKESK. This CDR3 reads CASSQDYGNNIQYF. The CDR3 coding sequence is TGTGCCAGCAGCCAAGATTACGGGAACAACATTCAGTACTTC.

The chain combines TRBV30 with TRBJ2-1, with 9 nucleotides matching TRBD2. Unmatched junction bases numbered 6, after V lost 1 base and J lost 14 bases. This CDR3 region has 12 residues. Germline loops: CDR1 GTSNPN, CDR2 SVGIG (reference sequence). The CDR3 nucleotides are TGTGCCTGGAGTGGTAGCGGGAGTCAGAAGTTCTTC. As protein: CAWSGSGSQKFF.

V gene TRBV20-1 combines with J gene TRBJ2-7; D is possibly TRBD2 (5 bases). CDR1 is DFQATT and CDR2 is SNEGSKA in the germline V gene (reference sequence). V lost 1 base, J lost 6 bases, and 22 bases lay in between. This CDR3 contains 16 residues. CDR3 DNA: TGCAGTGCTAGAGCTTTACTAGGAACACCTACGGTCGAGCAGTACTTC. As protein: CSARALLGTPTVEQYF.

This clonotype was observed a few times. This chain uses TRBV7-9 with TRBJ2-1; D remains unclear. The CDR3 loop spans 12 amino acids. The germline CDR1 and CDR2 sequences are SEHNR and FQNEAQ (reference sequence). The germline V and J ends were trimmed by 6 bases and 9 bases, with 12 bases remaining between them. The CDR3 loop is CASRAGRGEQFF. CDR3 bases: TGTGCCAGCAGAGCCGGCCGCGGTGAGCAGTTCTTC.

Ten or more counts support this clonotype. The rearrangement uses TRBV20-1 and TRBJ2-7; maybe TRBD2 (6 bases). Germline V CDR1 and CDR2: DFQATT, SNEGSKA (reference sequence). Trimming cost V 6 bases and J 5 bases, with 14 bases left between them. The CDR3 has 12 amino acids. CDR3 amino acids: CSALSGVHEQYF. The CDR3 DNA sequence: TGCAGTGCCCTCTCGGGGGTCCACGAGCAGTACTTC.

CDR3 residues: CSASLTNQPQHF. CDR3 nucleotides: TGCAGTGCATCACTAACGAATCAGCCCCAGCATTTT. V usage is TRBV20-1 and J usage is TRBJ1-5; no definite D call. This CDR3 is 12 amino acids long. V lost 6 bases, J lost 4 bases, and 10 bases lay in between. Germline-derived CDR1 and CDR2 are DFQATT and SNEGSKA (reference sequence).

This clonotype was seen a handful of times. The genes are TRBV7-9 and TRBJ2-1, with D tentatively TRBD2 (6 bases). The germline V and J ends were trimmed by 5 bases and 9 bases, with 20 bases remaining between them. Germline V gene sequence: CDR1 SEHNR, CDR2 FQNEAQ (reference sequence). This CDR3 is built from 15 residues. The CDR3 nucleotides read TGTGCCAGCAGCGATAGGAGACTAGGTGATACTGAGCAGTTCTTC. Translating gives CASSDRRLGDTEQFF.